One sample yielded the 28 T cell receptor beta chains listed below, sequenced in a study of blood T cell repertoires in COVID-19. This table comes from immunoSEQ multiplex PCR, and its TCRdb copy is limited to in-frame clones, with some not included. The table has more than 45,000 clones, roughly 80% seen once. Source material: peripheral blood. The receptors derive from a woman aged 60-75 years with acute or convalescent COVID-19.

This clone was counted only a few times. The chain recombines TRBV9 with TRBJ1-2, with D maybe TRBD1 (5 bases). The V gene lost 2 bases and the J gene lost 4 bases, with 9 bases spanning the gap. CDR1 is SGDLS and CDR2 is YYNGEE in the germline V gene. The CDR3 length is 13 residues. As DNA, the CDR3 is TGTGCCAGCAGCGTCCAGGGATTCTATGGCTACACCTTC. This gives the protein CASSVQGFYGYTF.

V and J are TRBV19 and TRBJ2-3, with D hard to call. V gave up 3 bases and J gave up 0 bases, with 10 bases separating them. The CDR3 is 15 residues long. Germline V gives CDR1 LNHDA, CDR2 SQIVND (reference sequence). The CDR3 is CASSMRVASTDTQYF. CDR3 coding DNA: TGTGCCAGTAGTATGAGAGTTGCTAGCACAGATACGCAGTATTTT.

This rearrangement joins TRBV5-4 to TRBJ1-2, with a weak D call TRBD1 (5 bases). This CDR3 comprises 13 residues. With 4 bases removed from V and 2 bases from J, the gap between germline ends came to 9 bases. The V gene's germline CDR1 is SGHNT and CDR2 YYREEE (reference sequence). The CDR3 DNA sequence: TGTGCCAGCAGCACCGACAGAAACTATGGCTACACCTTC. It specifies CASSTDRNYGYTF.

V and J are TRBV29-1 and TRBJ2-7; TRBD1 aligns across 8 bases. The CDR3 runs 12 residues. CDR1 is SQVTM and CDR2 is ANQGSEA in the germline V gene. Trimming took 8 bases from V and 4 from J; bases not matched to a gene: 7. The CDR3 sequence is CSTSTGAYEQYF. The CDR3 nucleotides read TGCAGCACCTCGACAGGGGCGTACGAGCAGTACTTC.

This clone was counted a few times. The rearrangement joins TRBV6-6 to TRBJ1-2; 8 bases are shared with TRBD1. Germline CDR1 is MNHNY and CDR2 is SVGAGI (reference sequence). J gave up 2 bases and V 7 bases, and 6 bases lay outside the gene matches. This CDR3 is 14 amino acids long. As DNA, the CDR3 is TGTGCCAGCAAGCCGACAGGGGCGAACTATGGCTACACCTTC. It codes for CASKPTGANYGYTF.

V gene TRBV5-1 combines with J gene TRBJ2-1, with a tentative D call TRBD2 (6 bases). This CDR3 is 15 amino acids long. Trimming removed 5 bases at V and 7 bases at J, with 19 bases between. Per the germline V gene, CDR1 is SGHRS and CDR2 is YFSETQ. The CDR3 loop is CASSLISGLGNEQFF. The CDR3 DNA sequence: TGCGCCAGCAGTTTAATCAGCGGGTTGGGGAATGAGCAGTTCTTC.

In this sample, this clone turned up once. J is TRBJ1-5 and V is TRBV12-3 or TRBV12-4, with D perhaps TRBD1 (6 bases). The CDR3 contains 13 residues. The ends were cut back, 5 bases at V and 7 bases at J, with 12 bases in the middle. CDR3 DNA sequence: TGTGCCAGCAGTCGGACAGATCAACAGCCCCAGCATTTT. It specifies CASSRTDQQPQHF.

V gene TRBV2 combines with J gene TRBJ1-6; TRBD1 agrees at 7 bases. The CDR3 has 15 residues. The germline gives CDR1 SNHLY, CDR2 FYNNEI. V was clipped by 6 bases and J by 6 bases; unmatched bases: 8. CDR3 sequence reads: CASRADRLSNSPLHF. The CDR3 region has the DNA TGTGCCAGCAGGGCGGACAGGCTGAGTAATTCACCCCTCCACTTT.

The chain has TRBV9 and TRBJ2-1; tentative D call: TRBD2 (5 bases). Trimming stripped 0 bases from V and 2 bases from J, with 15 bases between. The CDR3 length is 17 residues. The germline gives CDR1 SGDLS, CDR2 YYNGEE. The CDR3 DNA reads TGTGCCAGCAGCGTAGCTAGGACTTTAGAAACCTACAATGAGCAGTTCTTC. It translates to CASSVARTLETYNEQFF.

The V gene is TRBV30, the J gene TRBJ1-6, with D perhaps TRBD1 (5 bases). CDR3 length: 13 amino acids. Trimming stripped 2 bases from V and 8 bases from J, with 10 bases between. Germline V CDR1 and CDR2: GTSNPN, SVGIG (reference sequence). CDR3: CAWSSARDSPLHF. CDR3 in DNA: TGTGCCTGGAGTTCGGCCAGGGATTCACCCCTCCACTTT. The full variable domain, with the rest looked up from reference TRBV30 and TRBJ1-6, is SQTIHQWPATLVQPVGSPLSLECTVEGTSNPNLYWYRQAAGRGLQLLFYSVGIGQISSEVPQNLSASRPQDRQFILSSKKLLLSDSGFYLCAWSSARDSPLHFGNGTRLTVT.

As to this clone: The germline gene is not matched at one end of the junction; a read error may be the cause. The rearrangement uses TRBV27 and TRBJ2-7, with a weak D call TRBD2 (6 bases). The CDR3 loop spans 13 amino acids. Germline values: CDR1 MNHEY, CDR2 SMNVEV (reference sequence). The chain's CDR3 is CASSGGLSHEQYF. CDR3 in DNA: TGTGCCAGCAGTGGGGGACTCTCCCACGAGCAGTACTTC.

The chain couples TRBV6-5 to TRBJ1-6; unclear D gene. Deletions cut 0 bases from V and 1 base from J, with 7 bases between. The CDR3 totals 16 residues. Germline-derived CDR1 and CDR2 are MNHEY and SVGAGI. For the CDR3, the DNA is TGTGCCAGCAGTTACTCGTCGGGTTCCTATAATTCACCCCTCCACTTT. As protein: CASSYSSGSYNSPLHF.

This chain uses TRBV19 with TRBJ1-2; the D is unclear. CDR3 length: 14 residues. CDR1 and CDR2 from the germline V gene are LNHDA and SQIVND (reference sequence). V gave up 7 bases and J gave up 4 bases, with 16 bases separating them. The CDR3 bases are TGTGCCAGTAATTGGGCACCCGCTGGCTATGGCTACACCTTC. It translates to CASNWAPAGYGYTF.

A single count supports this clone. The chain has TRBV9 and TRBJ2-3, with 10 bases that match TRBD1. Germline CDR1 is SGDLS and CDR2 is YYNGEE. With 3 bases clipped from V and 4 bases from J, the junction kept 5 bases outside the gene matches. The CDR3 totals 15 residues. The CDR3 DNA reads TGTGCCAGCAGCGGAGGGACAGGGGATTCAGATACGCAGTATTTT. Encoded protein: CASSGGTGDSDTQYF.

The genes are TRBV5-6 and TRBJ2-1, with TRBD2 matching over 8 bases. The germline V gene has CDR1 SGHDT and CDR2 YYEEEE. J lost 1 base, V lost 0 bases, and 3 bases had no gene match. This CDR3 has 16 residues. The CDR3 is CASSLEAGASYNEQFF. CDR3 coding DNA: TGTGCCAGCAGCTTGGAAGCGGGGGCGTCCTACAATGAGCAGTTCTTC.

The genes are TRBV27 and TRBJ1-2, with D possibly TRBD1 on 6 matching bases. V was pared by 3 bases and J by 8 bases, with 19 bases between. Germline V gene data show CDR1 as MNHEY and CDR2 as SMNVEV (reference sequence). The CDR3 length is 15 residues. CDR3 in amino acids: CASSFLIGGAQGYTF. CDR3 nucleotide sequence: TGTGCCAGCAGTTTTCTCATCGGGGGGGCGCAGGGCTACACCTTC.

J is TRBJ2-7 and V is TRBV7-2; 7 bases are shared with TRBD1. Trimming took 0 bases from V and 4 from J; bases not matched to a gene: 9. Germline lookup yields CDR1 SGHTA and CDR2 FQGNSA. CDR3 length equals 16 residues. The CDR3 DNA is TGTGCCAGCAGCTTAGCAGGGGGCCGCCAAGGATACGAGCAGTACTTC. This codes for CASSLAGGRQGYEQYF.

CDR3 DNA: TGTGCCAGCAGCTTTCCAGGCGGGGAGCTGTTTTTT. Translated, it gives CASSFPGGELFF. The rearrangement joins TRBV5-6 to TRBJ2-2; D call uncertain. CDR3 length: 12 residues. Germline CDR1 and CDR2: SGHDT and YYEEEE. The V end was cut by 2 bases, the J end by 7 bases, with 6 bases between.

This chain links TRBV6-1 with TRBJ1-6, with 11 positions matching TRBD1. The germline V gene encodes CDR1 MNHNS and CDR2 SASEGT. This CDR3 contains 17 residues. With V trimmed by 4 bases and J by 3 bases, 5 bases remained unmatched. The CDR3 reads CASSATGTGGYNSPLHF. CDR3 nucleotide sequence: TGTGCCAGCAGTGCCACCGGGACAGGGGGCTATAATTCACCCCTCCACTTT.

This chain joins TRBV6-2 or TRBV6-3 and TRBJ1-1; 8 positions agree with TRBD1. The germline V gene has CDR1 MNHEY and CDR2 SVGEGT. This CDR3 comprises 18 residues. The ends lost 4 bases at V and 5 bases at J; junction bases unmatched: 18. The CDR3 here is CASSWGPRDRKYATEAFF. The CDR3 region has the DNA TGTGCCAGCAGTTGGGGGCCCCGGGACAGGAAATACGCGACTGAAGCTTTCTTT.

This clone was observed a handful of times. This rearrangement joins TRBV5-4 to TRBJ2-3; TRBD2 agrees at 7 bases. Germline V lookup: CDR1 SGHNT, CDR2 YYREEE (reference sequence). The CDR3 has 15 amino acids. The junction had 5 bases not matched to a gene; V was cut back by 1 base and J by 3 bases. The chain's CDR3 is CASSLRWGGTDTQYF. CDR3 nucleotides: TGTGCCAGCAGCTTGAGGTGGGGGGGAACAGATACGCAGTATTTT.

This clone was recorded once. Here the CDR3 DNA reads TGCAGCATGCAGACAGCCTACGAGCAGTACTTC. Translating it yields CSMQTAYEQYF. V is TRBV29-1 and J is TRBJ2-7; the D gene is possibly TRBD1 (5 bases). Germline lookup yields CDR1 SQVTM and CDR2 ANQGSEA. The CDR3 extends over 11 amino acids. V lost 8 bases, J lost 2 bases, and 10 bases lay in between.

This chain joins TRBV24-1 and TRBJ1-2; 7 bases match TRBD1. The junction had 8 bases not matched to a gene; V was cut back by 4 bases and J by 7 bases. Germline V gene sequence: CDR1 KGHDR, CDR2 SFDVKD. The CDR3 extends over 14 amino acids. CDR3 nucleotides: TGTGCCACCAGTGACCCTCGACAGGGCTTTGGCTACACCTTC. Protein product: CATSDPRQGFGYTF.

This chain connects TRBV7-3 to TRBJ2-5, with TRBD1 matching over 7 bases. Germline V gene sequence: CDR1 SGHTA, CDR2 FQGTGA. CDR3 length equals 13 residues. The V gene end was trimmed by 4 bases and the J gene end by 14 bases; junction bases not matched to a gene: 13. The CDR3 DNA sequence: TGTGCCAGCAGCTACCGGGACAGCCAAGTTTTATACTTC. This sequence encodes CASSYRDSQVLYF.

The chain's CDR3 is CASSLNSLGSSYNEQFF. The DNA of the CDR3 is TGTGCCAGCAGCTTAAACAGTTTAGGGAGCTCCTACAATGAGCAGTTCTTC. The chain has TRBV7-3 and TRBJ2-1; D might be TRBD2 (5 bases). The ends were cut back, 1 base at V and 0 bases at J, with 13 bases in the middle. The CDR3 extends over 17 amino acids. Germline V gives CDR1 SGHTA, CDR2 FQGTGA.

The chain uses TRBV2 and TRBJ1-1; no definite D call. V dropped 6 bases and J dropped 7 bases, with 9 bases sitting between them. Germline assignment: CDR1 SNHLY and CDR2 FYNNEI. The length of the CDR3 is 11 residues. DNA of the CDR3: TGTGCCAGCAGATCGTCCGTTGAAGCTTTCTTT. It encodes CASRSSVEAFF.

This clone was observed a handful of times. J is TRBJ2-7 and V is TRBV5-5; tentatively, D is TRBD1 (6 bases). Per the germline V gene, CDR1 is SGHKS and CDR2 is YYEKEE (reference sequence). This CDR3 is 14 amino acids long. V lost 4 bases and J 3 bases, leaving 14 bases between the germline ends. The DNA for the CDR3 is TGTGCCAGCAGCCGGGACACCGTCGTCTACGAGCAGTACTTC. Its translation is CASSRDTVVYEQYF.

The chain links TRBV7-8 to TRBJ1-5; TRBD1 is a possible D gene (5 bases). Germline lookup yields CDR1 SGHVS and CDR2 FQNEAQ. The CDR3 sequence is 14 residues long. The germline V and J ends were trimmed by 2 bases and 3 bases, with 8 bases remaining between them. The CDR3 sequence is CASSLRQFNQPQHF. Written as DNA, the CDR3 is TGTGCCAGCAGCTTAAGACAGTTCAATCAGCCCCAGCATTTT.